This T cell receptor beta chain was recorded in a study of CD8+CD57+ T cells in acquired aplastic anemia. V lost 10 bases and J 8 bases, leaving 12 bases between the germline ends. CDR3 size: 11 residues. In germline, CDR1 is SNHLY, CDR2 FYNNEI. CDR3 and TCR beta VDJ profiling relied on a genomic DNA template. MiXCR was run by TCRdb on the reads, yielding one entry per CDR3 protein. The sample lists tens of thousands of distinct CDR3 sequences; less than 65% were seen once. This receptor was obtained from a human donor in good health, serving as a control. Sequences were obtained from sorted CD4+, CD8+, or CD8+CD57+ T cells (not recorded which) from PBMCs. This rearrangement joins TRBV2 to TRBJ2-1; D is unclear. CDR3 nucleotides: TGTGCCACCTCCCTAGTCTATGAGCAGTTCTTC. Its protein is CATSLVYEQFF.